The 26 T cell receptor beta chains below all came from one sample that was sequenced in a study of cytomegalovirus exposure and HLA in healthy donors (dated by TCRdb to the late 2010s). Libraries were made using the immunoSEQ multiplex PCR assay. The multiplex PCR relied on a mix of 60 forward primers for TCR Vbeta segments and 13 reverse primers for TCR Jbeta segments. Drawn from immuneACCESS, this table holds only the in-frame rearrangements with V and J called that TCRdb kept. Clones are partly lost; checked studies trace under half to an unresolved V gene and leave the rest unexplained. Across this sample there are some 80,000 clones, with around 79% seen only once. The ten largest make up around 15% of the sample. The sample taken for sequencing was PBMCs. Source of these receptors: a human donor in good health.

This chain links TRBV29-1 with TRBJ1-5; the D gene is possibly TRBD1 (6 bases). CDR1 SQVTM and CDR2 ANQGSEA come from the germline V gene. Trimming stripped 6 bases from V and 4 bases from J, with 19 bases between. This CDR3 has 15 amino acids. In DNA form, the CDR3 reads TGCAGCGTCCCCTCCGGACAGAGGGGAAATCAGCCCCAGCATTTT. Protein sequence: CSVPSGQRGNQPQHF. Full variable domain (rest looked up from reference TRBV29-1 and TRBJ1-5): SAVISQKPSRDICQRGTSLTIQCQVDSQVTMMFWYRQQPGQSLTLIATANQGSEATYESGFVIDKFPISRPNLTFSTLTVSNMSPEDSSIYLCSVPSGQRGNQPQHFGDGTRLSIL.

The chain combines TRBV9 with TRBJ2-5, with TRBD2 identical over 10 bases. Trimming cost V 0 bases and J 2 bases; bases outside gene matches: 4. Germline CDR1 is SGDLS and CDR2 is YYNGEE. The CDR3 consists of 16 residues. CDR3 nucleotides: TGTGCCAGCAGCGTAGTAGCGGGGGGTAAACAAGAGACCCAGTACTTC. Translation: CASSVVAGGKQETQYF.

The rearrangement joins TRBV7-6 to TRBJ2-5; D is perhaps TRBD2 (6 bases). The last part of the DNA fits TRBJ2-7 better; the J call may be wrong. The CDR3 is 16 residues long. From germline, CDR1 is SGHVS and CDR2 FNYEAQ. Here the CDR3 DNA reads TGTGCCAGCAGCTTAGAGTCAAGCGGGCAACCCTACGAGCAGTACTTC. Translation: CASSLESSGQPYEQYF.

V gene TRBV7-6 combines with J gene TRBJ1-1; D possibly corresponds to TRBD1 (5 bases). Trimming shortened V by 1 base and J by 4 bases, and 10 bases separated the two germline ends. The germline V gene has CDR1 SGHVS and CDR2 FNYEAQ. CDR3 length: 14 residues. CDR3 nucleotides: TGTGCCAGCAGCTTAGAGCAGGGCTCCACTGAAGCTTTCTTT. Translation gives CASSLEQGSTEAFF. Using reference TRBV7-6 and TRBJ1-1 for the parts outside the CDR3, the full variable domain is GAGVSQSPRYKVTKRGQDVALRCDPISGHVSLYWYRQALGQGPEFLTYFNYEAQQDKSGLPNDRFSAERPEGSISTLTIQRTEQRDSAMYRCASSLEQGSTEAFFGQGTRLTVV.

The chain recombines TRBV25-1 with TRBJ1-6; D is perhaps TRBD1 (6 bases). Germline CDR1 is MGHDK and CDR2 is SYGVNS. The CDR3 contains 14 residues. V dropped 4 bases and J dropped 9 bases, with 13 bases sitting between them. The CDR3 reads CASSVQGTGSPLHF. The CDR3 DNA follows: TGTGCCAGCAGTGTACAGGGCACGGGTTCACCCCTCCACTTT.

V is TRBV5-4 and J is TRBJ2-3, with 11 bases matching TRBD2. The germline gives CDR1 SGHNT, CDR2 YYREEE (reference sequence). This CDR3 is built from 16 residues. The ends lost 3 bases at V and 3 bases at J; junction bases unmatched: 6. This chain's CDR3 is CASSYSGGARTDTQYF. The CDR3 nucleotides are TGTGCCAGCAGCTATAGCGGGGGGGCAAGAACAGATACGCAGTATTTT.

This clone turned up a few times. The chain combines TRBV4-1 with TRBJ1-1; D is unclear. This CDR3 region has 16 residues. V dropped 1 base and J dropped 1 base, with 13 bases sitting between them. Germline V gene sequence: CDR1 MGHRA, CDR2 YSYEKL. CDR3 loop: CASSQGGVGPNTEAFF. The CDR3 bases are TGCGCCAGCAGCCAAGGGGGAGTCGGCCCGAACACTGAAGCTTTCTTT.

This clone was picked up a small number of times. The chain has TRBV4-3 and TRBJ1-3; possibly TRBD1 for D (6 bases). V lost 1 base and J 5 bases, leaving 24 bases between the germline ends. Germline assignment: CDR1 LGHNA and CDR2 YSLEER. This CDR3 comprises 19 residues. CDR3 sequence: CASSQAFPPTEDRRNTIYF. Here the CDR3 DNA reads TGCGCCAGCAGCCAAGCGTTCCCCCCTACCGAAGACAGGAGAAACACCATATATTTT.

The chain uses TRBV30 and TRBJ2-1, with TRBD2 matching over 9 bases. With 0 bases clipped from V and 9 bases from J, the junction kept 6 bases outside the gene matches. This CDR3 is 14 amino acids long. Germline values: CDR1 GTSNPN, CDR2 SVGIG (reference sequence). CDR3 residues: CAWSVGGGATEQFF. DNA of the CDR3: TGTGCCTGGAGTGTTGGCGGGGGGGCGACTGAGCAGTTCTTC.

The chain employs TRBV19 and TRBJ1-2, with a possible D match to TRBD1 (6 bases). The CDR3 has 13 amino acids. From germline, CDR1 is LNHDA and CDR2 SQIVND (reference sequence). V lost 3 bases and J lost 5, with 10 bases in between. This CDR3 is CASSMVDSYGYTF. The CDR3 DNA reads TGTGCCAGTAGTATGGTGGACAGTTATGGCTACACCTTC. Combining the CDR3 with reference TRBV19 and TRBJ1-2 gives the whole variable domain DGGITQSPKYLFRKEGQNVTLSCEQNLNHDAMYWYRQDPGQGLRLIYYSQIVNDFQKGDIAEGYSVSREKKESFPLTVTSAQKNPTAFYLCASSMVDSYGYTFGSGTRLTVV.

In DNA form, the CDR3 reads TGTGCCAGCAGCTCCCGGACACAGAACACCGGGGAGCTGTTTTTT. It is translated as CASSSRTQNTGELFF. The V call is TRBV5-4, the J call TRBJ2-2, with D possibly TRBD1 on 5 matching bases. The germline V gene encodes CDR1 SGHNT and CDR2 YYREEE (reference sequence). V was pared by 3 bases and J by 1 base, with 10 bases between. The CDR3 covers 15 residues.

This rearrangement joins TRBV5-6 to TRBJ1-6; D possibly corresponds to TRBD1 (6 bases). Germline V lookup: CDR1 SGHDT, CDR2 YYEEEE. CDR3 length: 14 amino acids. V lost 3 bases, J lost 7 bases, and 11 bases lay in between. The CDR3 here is CASSWGGFNSPLHF. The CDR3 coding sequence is TGTGCCAGCAGCTGGGGGGGCTTCAATTCACCCCTCCACTTT.

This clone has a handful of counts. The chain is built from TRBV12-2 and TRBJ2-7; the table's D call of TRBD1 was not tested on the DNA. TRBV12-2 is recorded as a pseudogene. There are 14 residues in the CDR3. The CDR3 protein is CASRLRGWSYEQYF. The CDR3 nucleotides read TGTGCAAGTCGCTTAAGGGGGTGGTCCTACGAGCAGTACTTC.

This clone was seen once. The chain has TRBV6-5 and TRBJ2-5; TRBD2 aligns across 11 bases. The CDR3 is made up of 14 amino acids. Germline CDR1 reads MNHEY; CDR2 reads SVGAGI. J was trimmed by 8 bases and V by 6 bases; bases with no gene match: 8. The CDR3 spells CASRPTSGGHTQYF. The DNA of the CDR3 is TGTGCCAGCAGACCAACTAGCGGGGGTCATACCCAGTACTTC.

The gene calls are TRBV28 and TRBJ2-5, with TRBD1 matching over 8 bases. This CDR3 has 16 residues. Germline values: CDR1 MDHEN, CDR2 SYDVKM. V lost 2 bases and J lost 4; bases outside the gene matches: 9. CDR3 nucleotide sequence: TGTGCCAGCAGTTTAATCTGGCAGGGGGCGGGAGAGACCCAGTACTTC. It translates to CASSLIWQGAGETQYF.

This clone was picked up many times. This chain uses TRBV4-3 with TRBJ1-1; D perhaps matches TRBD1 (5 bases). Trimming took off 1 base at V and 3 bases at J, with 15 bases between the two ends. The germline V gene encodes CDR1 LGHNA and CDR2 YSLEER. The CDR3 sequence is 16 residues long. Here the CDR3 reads CASSQAAGSGYTEAFF. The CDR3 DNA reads TGCGCCAGCAGCCAAGCCGCAGGGAGCGGGTACACTGAAGCTTTCTTT.

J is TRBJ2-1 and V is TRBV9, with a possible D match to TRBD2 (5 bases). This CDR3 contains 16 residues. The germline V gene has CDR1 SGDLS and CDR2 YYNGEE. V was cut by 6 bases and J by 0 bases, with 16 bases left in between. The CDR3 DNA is TGTGCCAGCAACCTGGCCGGGGTGGACTCCTACAATGAGCAGTTCTTC. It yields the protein CASNLAGVDSYNEQFF.

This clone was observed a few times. For the CDR3, the DNA is TGTGCCAGTAGTATGGGTCCGGGCAAAAACATTCAGTACTTC. This codes for CASSMGPGKNIQYF. The chain uses TRBV19 and TRBJ2-4; D gene uncertain. Trimming cost V 3 bases and J 3 bases, with 9 bases left between them. Germline V gene sequence: CDR1 LNHDA, CDR2 SQIVND (reference sequence). The CDR3 length is 14 residues.

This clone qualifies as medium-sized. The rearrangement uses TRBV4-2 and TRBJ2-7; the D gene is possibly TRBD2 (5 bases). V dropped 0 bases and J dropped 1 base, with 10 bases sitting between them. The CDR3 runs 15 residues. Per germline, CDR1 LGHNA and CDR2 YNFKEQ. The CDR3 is CASSQERTESYEQYF. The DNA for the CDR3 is TGTGCCAGCAGCCAAGAACGGACTGAGTCCTACGAGCAGTACTTC.

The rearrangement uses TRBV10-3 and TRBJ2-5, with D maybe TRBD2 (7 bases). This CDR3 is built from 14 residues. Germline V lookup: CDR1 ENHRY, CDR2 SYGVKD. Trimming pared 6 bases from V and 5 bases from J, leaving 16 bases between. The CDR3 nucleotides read TGTGCCATCAGCCACGGGGGGCCCCGGGAGACCCAGTACTTC. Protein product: CAISHGGPRETQYF.

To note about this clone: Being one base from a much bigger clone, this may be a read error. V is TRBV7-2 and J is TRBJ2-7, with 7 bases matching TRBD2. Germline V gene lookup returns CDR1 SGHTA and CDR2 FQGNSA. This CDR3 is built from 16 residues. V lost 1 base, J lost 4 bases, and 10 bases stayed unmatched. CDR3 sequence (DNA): TGTGCCAGCAGCTTAGAACATGGGAGGGCACCTTACGAGCAGTACTTC. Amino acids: CASSLEHGRAPYEQYF.

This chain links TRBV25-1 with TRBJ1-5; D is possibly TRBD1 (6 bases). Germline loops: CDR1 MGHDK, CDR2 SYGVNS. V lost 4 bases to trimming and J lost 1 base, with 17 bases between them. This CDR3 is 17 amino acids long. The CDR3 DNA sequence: TGTGCCAGCAGTGGGGGGCCCGCGATCAACAGCAATCAGCCCCAGCATTTT. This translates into CASSGGPAINSNQPQHF.

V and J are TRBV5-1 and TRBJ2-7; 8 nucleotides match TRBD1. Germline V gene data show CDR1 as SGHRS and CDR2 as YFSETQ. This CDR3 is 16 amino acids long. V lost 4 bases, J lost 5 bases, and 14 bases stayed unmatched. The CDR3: CASSPDRATSSHEQYF. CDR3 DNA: TGCGCCAGCAGCCCGGACAGGGCTACTTCGTCCCACGAGCAGTACTTC.

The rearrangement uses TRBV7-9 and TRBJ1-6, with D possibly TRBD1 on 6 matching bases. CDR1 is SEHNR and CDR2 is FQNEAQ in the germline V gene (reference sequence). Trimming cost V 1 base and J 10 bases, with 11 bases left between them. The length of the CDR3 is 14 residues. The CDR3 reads CASSLEGEWSPLHF. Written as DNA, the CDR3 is TGTGCCAGCAGCTTAGAGGGGGAATGGTCACCCCTCCACTTT.

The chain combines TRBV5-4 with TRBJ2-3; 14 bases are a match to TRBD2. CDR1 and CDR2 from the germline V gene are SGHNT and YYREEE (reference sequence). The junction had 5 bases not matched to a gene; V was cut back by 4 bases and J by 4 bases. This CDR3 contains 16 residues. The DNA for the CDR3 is TGTGCCAGCAGCCGACGACTAGCGGGGGGGCCAGATACGCAGTATTTT. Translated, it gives CASSRRLAGGPDTQYF. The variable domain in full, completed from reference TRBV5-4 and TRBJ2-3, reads ETGVTQSPTHLIKTRGQQVTLRCSSQSGHNTVSWYQQALGQGPQFIFQYYREEENGRGNFPPRFSGLQFPNYSSELNVNALELDDSALYLCASSRRLAGGPDTQYFGPGTRLTVL.

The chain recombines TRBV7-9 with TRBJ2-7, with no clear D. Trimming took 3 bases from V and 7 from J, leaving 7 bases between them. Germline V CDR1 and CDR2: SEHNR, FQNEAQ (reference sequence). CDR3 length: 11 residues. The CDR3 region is CASSFREEQYF. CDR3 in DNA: TGTGCCAGCAGCTTCCGTGAGGAGCAGTACTTC.